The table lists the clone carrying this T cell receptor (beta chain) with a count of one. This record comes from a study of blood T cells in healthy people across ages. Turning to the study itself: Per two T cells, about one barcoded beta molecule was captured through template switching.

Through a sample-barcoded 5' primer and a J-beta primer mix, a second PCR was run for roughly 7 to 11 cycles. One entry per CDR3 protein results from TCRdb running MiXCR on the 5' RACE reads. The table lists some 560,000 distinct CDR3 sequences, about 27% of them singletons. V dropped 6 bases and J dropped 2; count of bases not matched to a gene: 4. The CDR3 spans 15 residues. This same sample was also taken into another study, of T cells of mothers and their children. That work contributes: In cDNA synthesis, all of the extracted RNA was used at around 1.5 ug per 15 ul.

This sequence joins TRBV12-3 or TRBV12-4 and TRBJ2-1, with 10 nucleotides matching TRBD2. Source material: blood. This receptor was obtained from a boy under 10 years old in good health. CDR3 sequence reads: CASRQREGTYNEQFF. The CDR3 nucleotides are TGTGCCAGCAGGCAGCGGGAGGGGACCTACAATGAGCAGTTCTTC.